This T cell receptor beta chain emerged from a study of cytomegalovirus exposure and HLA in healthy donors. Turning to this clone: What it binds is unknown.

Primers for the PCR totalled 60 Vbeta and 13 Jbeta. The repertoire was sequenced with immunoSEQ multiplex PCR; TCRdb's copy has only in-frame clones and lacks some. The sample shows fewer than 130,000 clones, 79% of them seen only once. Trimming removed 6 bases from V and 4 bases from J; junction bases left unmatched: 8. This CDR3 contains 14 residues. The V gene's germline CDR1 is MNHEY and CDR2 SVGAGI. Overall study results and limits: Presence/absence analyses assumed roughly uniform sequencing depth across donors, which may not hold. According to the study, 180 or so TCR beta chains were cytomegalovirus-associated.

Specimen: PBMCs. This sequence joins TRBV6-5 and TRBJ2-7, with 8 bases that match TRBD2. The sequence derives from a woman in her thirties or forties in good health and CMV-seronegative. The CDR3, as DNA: TGTGCCAGCAGCCGTACTAGCGGAGGGTACGAGCAGTACTTC. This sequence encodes CASSRTSGGYEQYF.